Listed here are 11 T cell receptor beta chains from one sample, sequenced in a study of response to subunit inactivated influenza vaccine (dated 2018 in TCRdb). The method behind the library was RT-PCR. The sample was run on an Illumina HiSeq 2500. TCRdb took the public reads, trimmed them with fastp at Q25, ran MiXCR for clone calling and kept in-frame beta chains. Rows merge per CDR3 protein into single entries with the most common DNA and genes. The sample contains 530,000 or so distinct CDR3 sequences, about 25% of them found a single time. Approximately 2% of the sample rests with the top ten. Sequences were derived from CD4+ T cells sorted from PBMCs, sampled 4 to 6 days after vaccination. Every receptor here comes from a man aged 50 to 59 who received an inactivated influenza vaccine. Donor details come from another sample of the same person, matched by shared clones.

The rearrangement joins TRBV3-1 to TRBJ2-7, with D possibly being TRBD2 (6 bases). The CDR3 spans 14 residues. Germline V gene sequence: CDR1 LGHDT, CDR2 YNNKEL (reference sequence). The germline V and J ends were trimmed by 4 bases and 0 bases, with 10 bases remaining between them. This chain's CDR3 is CASSLRDFSYEQYF. CDR3 bases: TGTGCCAGCAGCCTCCGGGACTTCTCCTACGAGCAGTACTTC.

The chain carries TRBV9 and TRBJ2-3; the D is unclear. CDR3 size: 15 residues. V was clipped by 0 bases and J by 1 base, with 9 bases between them. Looked up from germline, CDR1 is SGDLS and CDR2 is YYNGEE. The CDR3: CASSVAIGGTDTQYF. The CDR3, as DNA: TGTGCCAGCAGCGTAGCTATCGGCGGCACAGATACGCAGTATTTT. Supplemented by reference TRBV9 and TRBJ2-3, the full variable domain reads DSGVTQTPKHLITATGQRVTLRCSPRSGDLSVYWYQQSLDQGLQFLIQYYNGEERAKGNILERFSAQQFPDLHSELNLSSLELGDSALYFCASSVAIGGTDTQYFGPGTRLTVL.

The chain links TRBV7-2 to TRBJ2-6, with D maybe TRBD1 (6 bases). The germline CDR1 and CDR2 sequences are SGHTA and FQGNSA. Trimming left V 5 bases short and J 4 bases short, with 15 bases between. The CDR3 loop spans 16 amino acids. CDR3 sequence (DNA): TGTGCCAGCAGCACTGCTACAGGGTGGGGGGCCAACGTCCTGACTTTC. This sequence encodes CASSTATGWGANVLTF.

This clonotype was seen more than once but under ten times. The chain couples TRBV12-3 or TRBV12-4 to TRBJ2-3, with 8 bases lining up with TRBD2. The CDR3 covers 14 residues. V was clipped by 5 bases and J by 4 bases; unmatched bases: 5. The CDR3 bases are TGTGCCAGCAGTACAACTAGCGGACCAGATACGCAGTATTTT. Protein product: CASSTTSGPDTQYF.

This chain links TRBV21-1 with TRBJ1-5. TRBV21-1 is described as a pseudogene. This CDR3 is 15 amino acids long. CDR3 residues: CASSRREDSNQPQHF. The CDR3 nucleotides read TGTGCCAGCAGCAGGCGGGAAGATAGCAATCAGCCCCAGCATTTT.

The J gene is TRBJ1-1, the V gene TRBV3-1; D remains ambiguous. The CDR3 consists of 12 residues. V was trimmed by 3 bases and J by 8 bases, leaving 10 bases between them. CDR1 and CDR2 (germline): LGHDT, YNNKEL (reference sequence). In nucleotides, the CDR3 is TGTGCCAGCAGCCAGAGGCGGGAAGAAGCTTTCTTT. This encodes CASSQRREEAFF.

This clonotype was detected many times. The CDR3 DNA reads as TGTGCCAGCAGCCTCGCAAGAGGCACAGATACGCAGTATTTT. Amino acid sequence: CASSLARGTDTQYF. V usage is TRBV7-2 and J usage is TRBJ2-3; D is unresolved. CDR3 length equals 14 residues. Germline CDR1 and CDR2: SGHTA and FQGNSA. Deletions cut 5 bases from V and 1 base from J, with 10 bases between.

The chain carries TRBV20-1 and TRBJ2-6; TRBD2 is a possible D gene (5 bases). Deletions cut 6 bases from V and 1 base from J, with 10 bases between. This CDR3 is 14 amino acids long. The V gene's germline CDR1 is DFQATT and CDR2 SNEGSKA (reference sequence). CDR3 DNA: TGCAGTGCCCTAAGGAGGTCTGGGGCCAACGTCCTGACTTTC. Encoded protein: CSALRRSGANVLTF.

This clonotype was seen only a few times. The V call is TRBV15, the J call TRBJ2-5; D ambiguous. Trimming shortened V by 0 bases and J by 5 bases, and 4 bases separated the two germline ends. The V gene's germline CDR1 is LNHNV and CDR2 YYDKDF (reference sequence). The CDR3 contains 12 residues. The DNA for the CDR3 is TGTGCCACCAGCAGAGAGGGGGAGACCCAGTACTTC. This gives the protein CATSREGETQYF.

The chain couples TRBV18 to TRBJ2-1; the D gene is possibly TRBD1 (6 bases). The CDR3 contains 13 residues. Germline V gives CDR1 KGHSH, CDR2 LQKENI. Trimming took 0 bases from V and 15 from J, leaving 15 bases between them. The CDR3 sequence: CASSPPARGLMFF. The CDR3 region has the DNA TGTGCCAGCTCACCACCAGCTAGGGGGTTAATGTTCTTC.

This clonotype turned up a few times. The chain recombines TRBV20-1 with TRBJ1-2; 9 nucleotides line up with TRBD1. This CDR3 contains 13 residues. The V gene end was trimmed by 4 bases and the J gene end by 4 bases; junction bases not matched to a gene: 4. CDR1 is DFQATT and CDR2 is SNEGSKA in the germline V gene (reference sequence). The CDR3 is CSANDRGAYGYTF. Written as DNA, the CDR3 is TGCAGTGCTAATGACAGGGGGGCCTATGGCTACACCTTC.